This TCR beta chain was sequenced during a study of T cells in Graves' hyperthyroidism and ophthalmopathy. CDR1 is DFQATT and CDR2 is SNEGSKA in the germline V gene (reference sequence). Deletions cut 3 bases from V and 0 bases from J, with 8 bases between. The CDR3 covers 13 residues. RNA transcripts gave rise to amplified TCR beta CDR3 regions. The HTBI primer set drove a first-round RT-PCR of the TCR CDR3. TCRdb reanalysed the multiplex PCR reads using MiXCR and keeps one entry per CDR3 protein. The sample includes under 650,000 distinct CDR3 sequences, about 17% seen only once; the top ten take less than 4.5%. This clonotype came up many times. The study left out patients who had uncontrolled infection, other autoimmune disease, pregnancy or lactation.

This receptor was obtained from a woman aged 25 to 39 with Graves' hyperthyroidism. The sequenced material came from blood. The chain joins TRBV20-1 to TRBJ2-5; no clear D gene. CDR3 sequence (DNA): TGCAGTGCTAGGGCCGTTAACCAAGAGACCCAGTACTTC. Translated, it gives CSARAVNQETQYF.